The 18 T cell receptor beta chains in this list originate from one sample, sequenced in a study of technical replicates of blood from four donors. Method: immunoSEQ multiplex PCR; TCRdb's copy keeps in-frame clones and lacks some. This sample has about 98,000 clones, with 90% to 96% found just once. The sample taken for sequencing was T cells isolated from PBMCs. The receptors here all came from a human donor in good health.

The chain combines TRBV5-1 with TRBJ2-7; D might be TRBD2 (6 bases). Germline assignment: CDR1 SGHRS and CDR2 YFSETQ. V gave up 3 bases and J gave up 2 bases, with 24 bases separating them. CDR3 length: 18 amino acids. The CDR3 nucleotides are TGCGCCAGCAGCTCGCAACCTCAAGGGACTCACCGTCCCTACGAGCAGTACTTC. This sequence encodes CASSSQPQGTHRPYEQYF.

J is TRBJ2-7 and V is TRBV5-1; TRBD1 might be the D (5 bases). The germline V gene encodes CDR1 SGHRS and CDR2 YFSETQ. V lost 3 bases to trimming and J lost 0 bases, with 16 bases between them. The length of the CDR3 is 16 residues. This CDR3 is CASSWPQGGLSYEQYF. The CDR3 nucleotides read TGCGCCAGCAGCTGGCCCCAGGGTGGGCTCTCCTACGAGCAGTACTTC.

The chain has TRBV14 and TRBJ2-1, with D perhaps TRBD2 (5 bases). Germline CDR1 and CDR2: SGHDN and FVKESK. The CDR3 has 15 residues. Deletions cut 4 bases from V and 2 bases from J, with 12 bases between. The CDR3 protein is CASSPVSGTYNEQFF. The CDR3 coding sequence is TGTGCCAGCAGCCCCGTAAGCGGCACCTACAATGAGCAGTTCTTC.

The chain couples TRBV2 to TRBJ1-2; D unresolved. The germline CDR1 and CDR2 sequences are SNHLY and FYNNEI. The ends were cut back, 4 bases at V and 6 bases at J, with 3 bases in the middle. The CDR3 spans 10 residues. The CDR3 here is CASSVNGYTF. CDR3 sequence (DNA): TGTGCCAGCAGTGTTAATGGCTACACCTTC.

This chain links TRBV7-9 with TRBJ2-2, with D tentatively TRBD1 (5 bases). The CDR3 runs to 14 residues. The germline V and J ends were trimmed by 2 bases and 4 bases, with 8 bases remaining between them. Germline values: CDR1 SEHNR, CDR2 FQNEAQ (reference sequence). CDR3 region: CASSLSRATGELFF. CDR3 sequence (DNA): TGTGCCAGCAGCTTAAGCAGGGCCACCGGGGAGCTGTTTTTT.

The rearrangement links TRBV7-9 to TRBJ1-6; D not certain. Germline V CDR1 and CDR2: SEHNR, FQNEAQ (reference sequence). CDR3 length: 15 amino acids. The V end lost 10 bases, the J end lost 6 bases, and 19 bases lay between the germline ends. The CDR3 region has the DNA TGTGCCACTAGACCCTCGAGGGCCCTTAATTCACCCCTCCACTTT. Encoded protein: CATRPSRALNSPLHF.

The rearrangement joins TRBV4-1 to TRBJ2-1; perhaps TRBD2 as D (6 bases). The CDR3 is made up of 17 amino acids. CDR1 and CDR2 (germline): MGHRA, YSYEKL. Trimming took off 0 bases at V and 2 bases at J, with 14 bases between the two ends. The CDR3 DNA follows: TGCGCCAGCAGCCAAGAACCCCAGCGGGTAACCTACAATGAGCAGTTCTTC. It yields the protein CASSQEPQRVTYNEQFF.

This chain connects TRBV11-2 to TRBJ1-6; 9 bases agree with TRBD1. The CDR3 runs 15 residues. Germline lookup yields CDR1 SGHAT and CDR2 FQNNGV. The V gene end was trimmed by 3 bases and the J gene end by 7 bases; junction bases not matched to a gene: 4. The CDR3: CASSLLGQGNSPLHF. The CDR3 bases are TGTGCCAGCAGCTTGTTGGGACAGGGCAATTCACCCCTCCACTTT.

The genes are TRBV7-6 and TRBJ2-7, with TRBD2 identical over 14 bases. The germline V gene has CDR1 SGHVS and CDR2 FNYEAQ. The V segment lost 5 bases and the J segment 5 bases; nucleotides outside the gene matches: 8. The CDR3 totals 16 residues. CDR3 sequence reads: CASSPRLAGGPNEQYF. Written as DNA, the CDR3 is TGTGCCAGCAGCCCCAGACTAGCGGGAGGGCCAAACGAGCAGTACTTC.

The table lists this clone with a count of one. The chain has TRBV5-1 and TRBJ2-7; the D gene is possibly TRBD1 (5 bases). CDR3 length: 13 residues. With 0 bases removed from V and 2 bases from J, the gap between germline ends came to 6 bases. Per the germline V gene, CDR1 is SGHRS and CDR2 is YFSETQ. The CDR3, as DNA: TGCGCCAGCAGCTTGGAGGGGACCTACGAGCAGTACTTC. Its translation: CASSLEGTYEQYF.

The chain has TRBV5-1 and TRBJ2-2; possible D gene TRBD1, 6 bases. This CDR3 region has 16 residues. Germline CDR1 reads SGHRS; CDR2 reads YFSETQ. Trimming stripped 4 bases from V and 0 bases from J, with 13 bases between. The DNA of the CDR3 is TGCGCCAGCAGCCTTCCGACAGGTTCGAACACCGGGGAGCTGTTTTTT. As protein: CASSLPTGSNTGELFF. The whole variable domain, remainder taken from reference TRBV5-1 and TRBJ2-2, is KAGVTQTPRYLIKTRGQQVTLSCSPISGHRSVSWYQQTPGQGLQFLFEYFSETQRNKGNFPGRFSGRQFSNSRSEMNVSTLELGDSALYLCASSLPTGSNTGELFFGEGSRLTVL.

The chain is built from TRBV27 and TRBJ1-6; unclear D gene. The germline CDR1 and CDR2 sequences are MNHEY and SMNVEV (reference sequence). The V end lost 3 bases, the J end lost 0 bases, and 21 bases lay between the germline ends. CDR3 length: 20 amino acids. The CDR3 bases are TGTGCCAGCAGTTTTTTACTCATCATGCACGGTCGCTCCTATAATTCACCCCTCCACTTT. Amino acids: CASSFLLIMHGRSYNSPLHF.

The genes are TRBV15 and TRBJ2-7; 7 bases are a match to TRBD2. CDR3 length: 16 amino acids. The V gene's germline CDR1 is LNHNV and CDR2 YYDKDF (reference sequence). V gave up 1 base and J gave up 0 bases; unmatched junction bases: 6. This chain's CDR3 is CATSRVPGGSSYEQYF. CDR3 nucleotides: TGTGCCACCAGCAGAGTCCCGGGGGGAAGCTCCTACGAGCAGTACTTC.

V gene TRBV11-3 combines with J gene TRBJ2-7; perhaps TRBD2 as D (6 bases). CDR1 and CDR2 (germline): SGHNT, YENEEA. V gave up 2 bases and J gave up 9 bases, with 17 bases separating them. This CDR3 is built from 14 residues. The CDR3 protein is CASSLLIGEEGQYF. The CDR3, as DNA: TGTGCCAGCAGCTTACTTATAGGGGAGGAGGGGCAGTACTTC.

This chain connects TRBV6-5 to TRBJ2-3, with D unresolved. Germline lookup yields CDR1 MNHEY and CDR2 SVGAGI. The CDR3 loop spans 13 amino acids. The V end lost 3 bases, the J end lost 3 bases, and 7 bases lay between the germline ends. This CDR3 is CASSYRLTDTQYF. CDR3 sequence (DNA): TGTGCCAGCAGTTATCGGTTGACAGATACGCAGTATTTT.

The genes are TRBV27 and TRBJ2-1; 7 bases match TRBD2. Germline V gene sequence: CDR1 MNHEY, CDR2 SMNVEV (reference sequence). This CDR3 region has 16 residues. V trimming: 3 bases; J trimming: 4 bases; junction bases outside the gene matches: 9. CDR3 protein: CASSFGAGDSYNEQFF. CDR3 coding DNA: TGTGCCAGCAGTTTTGGGGCGGGAGACTCTTACAATGAGCAGTTCTTC.

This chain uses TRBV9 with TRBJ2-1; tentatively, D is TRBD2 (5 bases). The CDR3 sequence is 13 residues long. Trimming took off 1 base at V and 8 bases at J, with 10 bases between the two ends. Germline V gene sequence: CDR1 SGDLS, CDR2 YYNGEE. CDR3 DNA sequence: TGTGCCAGCAGCGTAAATGCGGGCCATGAGCAGTTCTTC. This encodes CASSVNAGHEQFF.

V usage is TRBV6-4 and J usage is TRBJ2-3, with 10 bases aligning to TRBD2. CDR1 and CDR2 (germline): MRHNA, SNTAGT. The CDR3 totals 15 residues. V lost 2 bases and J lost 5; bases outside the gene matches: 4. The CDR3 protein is CASSDTSGARDTQYF. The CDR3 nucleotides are TGTGCCAGCAGTGACACTAGCGGGGCTCGAGATACGCAGTATTTT.